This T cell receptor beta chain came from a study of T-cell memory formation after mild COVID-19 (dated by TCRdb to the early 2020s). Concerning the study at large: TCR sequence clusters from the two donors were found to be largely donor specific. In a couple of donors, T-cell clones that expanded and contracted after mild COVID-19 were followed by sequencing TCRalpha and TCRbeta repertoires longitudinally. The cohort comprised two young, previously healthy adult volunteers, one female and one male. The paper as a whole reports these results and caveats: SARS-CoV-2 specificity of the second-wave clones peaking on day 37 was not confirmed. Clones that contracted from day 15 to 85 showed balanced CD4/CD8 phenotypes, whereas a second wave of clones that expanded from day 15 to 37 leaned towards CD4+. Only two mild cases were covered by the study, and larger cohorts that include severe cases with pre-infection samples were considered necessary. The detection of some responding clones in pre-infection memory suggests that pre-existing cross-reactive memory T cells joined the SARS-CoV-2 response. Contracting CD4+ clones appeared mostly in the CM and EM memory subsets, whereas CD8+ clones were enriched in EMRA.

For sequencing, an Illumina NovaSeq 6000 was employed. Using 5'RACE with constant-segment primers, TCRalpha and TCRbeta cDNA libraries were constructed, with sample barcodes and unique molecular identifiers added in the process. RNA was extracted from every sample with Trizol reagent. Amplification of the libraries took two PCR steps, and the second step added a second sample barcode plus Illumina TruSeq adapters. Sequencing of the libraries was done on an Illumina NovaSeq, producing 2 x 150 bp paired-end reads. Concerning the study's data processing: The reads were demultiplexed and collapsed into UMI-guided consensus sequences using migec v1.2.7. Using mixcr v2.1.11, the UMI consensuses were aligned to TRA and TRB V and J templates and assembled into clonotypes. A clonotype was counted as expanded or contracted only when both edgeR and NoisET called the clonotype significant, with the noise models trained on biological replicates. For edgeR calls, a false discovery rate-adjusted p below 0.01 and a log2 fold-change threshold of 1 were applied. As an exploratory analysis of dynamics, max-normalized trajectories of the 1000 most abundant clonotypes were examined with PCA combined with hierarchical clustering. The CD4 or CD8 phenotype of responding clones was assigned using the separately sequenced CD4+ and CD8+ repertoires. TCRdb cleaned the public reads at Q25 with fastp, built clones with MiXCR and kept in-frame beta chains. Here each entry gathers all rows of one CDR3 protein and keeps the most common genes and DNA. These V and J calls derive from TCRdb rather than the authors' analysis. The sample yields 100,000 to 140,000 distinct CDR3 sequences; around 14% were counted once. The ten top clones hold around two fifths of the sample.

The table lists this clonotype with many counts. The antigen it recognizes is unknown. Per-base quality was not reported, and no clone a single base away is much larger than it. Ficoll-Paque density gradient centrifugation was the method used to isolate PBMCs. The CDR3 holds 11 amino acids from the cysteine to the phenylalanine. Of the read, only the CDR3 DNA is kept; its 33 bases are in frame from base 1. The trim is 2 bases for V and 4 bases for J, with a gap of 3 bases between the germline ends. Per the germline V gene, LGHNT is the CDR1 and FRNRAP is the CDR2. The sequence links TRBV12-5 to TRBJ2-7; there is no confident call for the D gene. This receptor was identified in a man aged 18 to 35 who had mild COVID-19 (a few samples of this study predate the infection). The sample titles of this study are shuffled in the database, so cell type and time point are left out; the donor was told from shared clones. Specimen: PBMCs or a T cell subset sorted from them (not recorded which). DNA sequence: TGTGCTAGTGGTTTGTTATACGAGCAGTACTTC. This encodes CASGLLYEQYF.